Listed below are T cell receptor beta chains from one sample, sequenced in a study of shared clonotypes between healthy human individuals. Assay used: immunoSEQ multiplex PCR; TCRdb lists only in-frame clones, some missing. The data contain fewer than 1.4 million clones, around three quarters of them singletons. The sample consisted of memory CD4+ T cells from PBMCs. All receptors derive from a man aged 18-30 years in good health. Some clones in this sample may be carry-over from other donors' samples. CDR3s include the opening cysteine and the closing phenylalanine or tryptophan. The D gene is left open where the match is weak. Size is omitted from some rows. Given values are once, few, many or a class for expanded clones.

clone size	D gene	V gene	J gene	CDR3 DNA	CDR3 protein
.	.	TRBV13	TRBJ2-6	TGTGCCAGCAGCTTACAAGTAGGGAAGCGGGCCAGCTCTGGGGCCAACGTCCTGACTTTC	CASSLQVGKRASSGANVLTF
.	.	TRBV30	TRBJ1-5	TGTGCCTGGAGTGTGTCAGGGAGGCAGCCCCAGCATTTT	CAWSVSGRQPQHF
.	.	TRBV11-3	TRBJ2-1	TGTGCCAGCAGCCTAGTTACAGGGCACAATGAGCAGTTCTTC	CASSLVTGHNEQFF
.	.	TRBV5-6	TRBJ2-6	TGTGCCAGCACCCCGGGCGGGTCCCATTACTCTGGGGCCAACGTCCTGACTTTC	CASTPGGSHYSGANVLTF
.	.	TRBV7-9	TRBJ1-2	TGTGCCAGCAGAGGAGGGGCAGACTTAACCCCCTATGGCTACACCTTC	CASRGGADLTPYGYTF
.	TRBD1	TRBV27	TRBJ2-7	TGTGCCAGCAGTGCAGATACCAGGGGGTTCGCGCAGTACTTC	CASSADTRGFAQYF
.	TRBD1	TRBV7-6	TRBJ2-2	TGTGCCAGCAGCTTAGAAGGGGGCCTCTACACCGGGGAGCTGTTTTTT	CASSLEGGLYTGELFF
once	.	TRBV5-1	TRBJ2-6	TGCGCCAGCAGCTTGGCAGCTAACTCTGGGGCCAACGTCCTGACTTTC	CASSLAANSGANVLTF
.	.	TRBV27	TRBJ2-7	TGTGCCAGCAGTCCCAACTACGAGCAGTACTTC	CASSPNYEQYF
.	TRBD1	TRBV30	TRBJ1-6	TGTGCCTGGAGCGGGACAGGGGCTCCAGCAGCCCTCCACTTT	CAWSGTGAPAALHF
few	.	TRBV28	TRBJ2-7	TGTGCCAGCGCGGGGGCCCCCTACTCCTACGAGCAGTACTTC	CASAGAPYSYEQYF
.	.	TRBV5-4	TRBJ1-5	TGTGCCAGCTCGCTTGGAGGGGATGGTCAGCCCCAGCATTTT	CASSLGGDGQPQHF
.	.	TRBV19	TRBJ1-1	TGTGCCAGTAGTATAGGAGGTAGGGTAGGCACTGAAGCTTTCTTT	CASSIGGRVGTEAFF
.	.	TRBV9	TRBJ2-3	TGTGCCAGCAGCCGAGGGGGAGACGTTTCAGATACGCAGTATTTT	CASSRGGDVSDTQYF
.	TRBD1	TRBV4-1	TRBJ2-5	TGCGCCAGCAGCCAAAGGACAGGGGGTAGGGAGGAGACCCAGTACTTC	CASSQRTGGREETQYF
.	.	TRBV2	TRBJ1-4	TGTGCCAGCGGTCTACGGAGAGGTGAAAAACTGTTTTTT	CASGLRRGEKLFF
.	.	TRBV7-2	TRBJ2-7	TGTGCCAGCAGCTTAGCGGGGGGGGCGAGCTCCTACGAGCAGTACTTC	CASSLAGGASSYEQYF
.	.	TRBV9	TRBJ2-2	TGTGCCAGCAGCCCCCAGGGAACCGGGGAGCTGTTTTTT	CASSPQGTGELFF
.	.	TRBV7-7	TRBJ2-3	TGTGCCAGCAGCTTAACTATAGCGCCAGATACGCAGTATTTT	CASSLTIAPDTQYF
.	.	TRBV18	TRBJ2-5	TGTGCCAGCTCACCACAGAGAGAGACCCAGTACTTC	CASSPQRETQYF
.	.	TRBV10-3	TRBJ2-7	TGTGCCATCAGTGAGTCGGGGCAGGGTATGCGGGGCGAGCAGTACTTC	CAISESGQGMRGEQYF
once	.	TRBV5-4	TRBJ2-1	TGTGCCAGCAGCCCGACAGGTGACTCCTACAATGAGCAGTTCTTC	CASSPTGDSYNEQFF
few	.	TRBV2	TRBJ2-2	TGTGCCAGCAGTGCGGAAGGCGGAGAGGGTACCGGGGAGCTGTTTTTT	CASSAEGGEGTGELFF
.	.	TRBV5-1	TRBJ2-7	TGCGCCAGCAGCTTTACCCAGGGAAACTACGAGCAGTACTTC	CASSFTQGNYEQYF
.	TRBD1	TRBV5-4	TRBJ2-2	TGTGCCAGCAAGGGACAGGTGAACACCGGGGAGCTGTTTTTT	CASKGQVNTGELFF
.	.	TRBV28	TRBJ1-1	TGTGCCCACAAAAGGGGGATAAACACTGAAGCTTTCTTT	CAHKRGINTEAFF
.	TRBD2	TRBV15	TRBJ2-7	TGTGCCACCAGCAGAAAAGTGGCTAGCGGTACCTACGAGCAGTACTTC	CATSRKVASGTYEQYF
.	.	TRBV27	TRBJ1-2	TGTGCCAGCAGTTTTCAGGGCACTTATAACTATGGCTACACCTTC	CASSFQGTYNYGYTF
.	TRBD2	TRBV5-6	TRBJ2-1	TGTGCCAGCAGCCTACCTCCGGGACTAGCGGGAGTGTTCTTC	CASSLPPGLAGVFF
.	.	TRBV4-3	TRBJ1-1	TGCGCCAGCAGACGGGGCACTGAAGCTTTCTTT	CASRRGTEAFF
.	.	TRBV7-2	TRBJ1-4	TGTGCCAGCAGCCCCAAAGCAGTTAATGAAAAACTGTTTTTT	CASSPKAVNEKLFF
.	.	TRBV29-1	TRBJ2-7	TGCAGCGCCAGACAAAGGGCAGGGAACGAGCAGTACTTC	CSARQRAGNEQYF
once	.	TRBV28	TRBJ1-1	TGTGCCAGCAGTTTGTTTAGCCGGGGCAGGGTGAACACTGAAGCTTTCTTT	CASSLFSRGRVNTEAFF
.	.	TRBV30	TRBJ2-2	TGTGCCTGGGGAGGGGGCAACACCGGGGAGCTGTTTTTT	CAWGGGNTGELFF
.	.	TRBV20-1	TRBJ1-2	TGCAGTGCTAGAGGCGACCTATTCTACACCTTC	CSARGDLFYTF
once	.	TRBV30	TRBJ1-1	TGTGCCTGTGGACGGTTGAACACTGAAGCTTTCTTT	CACGRLNTEAFF
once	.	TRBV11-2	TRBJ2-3	TGTGCCAGCAGCTACATCGCGGCGTTTACGGATACGCAGTATTTT	CASSYIAAFTDTQYF
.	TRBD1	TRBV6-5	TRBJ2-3	TGTGCCAGCGGACGGGACAGGGGGCATGGAGATACGCAGTATTTT	CASGRDRGHGDTQYF
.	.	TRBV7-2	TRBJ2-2	TGTGCCAGCAGCCTAACCTACAGCACCGGGGAGCTGTTTTTT	CASSLTYSTGELFF
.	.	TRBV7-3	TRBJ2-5	TGTGCCAGCAGCTTAGCTCCGCAAGAGACCCAGTACTTC	CASSLAPQETQYF
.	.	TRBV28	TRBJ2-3	TGTGCCAGCAGTCCCCCGGCTGGGAGCCCCCCCGATACGCAGTATTTT	CASSPPAGSPPDTQYF